This entry lists 27 T cell receptor beta chains sequenced from one sample in a study of OX40 agonist ivuxolimab in advanced cancers. Clones were read by immunoSEQ multiplex PCR, and TCRdb kept only the in-frame ones, dropping some. The table includes some 54,000 clones, about 90% detected once. The specimen comprised CD4+ or CD8+ T cells sorted from blood, sampled in a trial of the OX40 agonist ivuxolimab. All receptors derive from an adult with an advanced solid tumor such as melanoma, head and neck, liver or kidney cancer.

V gene TRBV19 combines with J gene TRBJ2-3; no clear D. V lost 2 bases, J lost 4 bases, and 13 bases lay in between. Germline V CDR1 and CDR2: LNHDA, SQIVND (reference sequence). CDR3 length: 15 residues. The CDR3 region has the DNA TGTGCCAGTAGTATAAGCCTCACAGCAGCAGATACGCAGTATTTT. Translation gives CASSISLTAADTQYF.

The gene calls are TRBV6-1 and TRBJ2-4; maybe TRBD1 (6 bases). The V gene lost 5 bases and the J gene lost 2 bases, with 13 bases spanning the gap. This CDR3 comprises 15 residues. CDR1 and CDR2 from the germline V gene are MNHNS and SASEGT. The CDR3 sequence: CASSLDGTTKNIQYF. The CDR3 DNA reads TGTGCCAGCAGTTTGGACGGGACAACCAAAAACATTCAGTACTTC.

The rearrangement uses TRBV19 and TRBJ1-1, with a possible D match to TRBD1 (5 bases). CDR3 length: 11 amino acids. V dropped 7 bases and J dropped 8 bases, with 11 bases sitting between them. The germline V gene has CDR1 LNHDA and CDR2 SQIVND (reference sequence). The CDR3, as DNA: TGTGCCAGTACCATGGGGGGGGAAGCTTTCTTT. Translated, it gives CASTMGGEAFF.

This chain uses TRBV11-2 with TRBJ1-6; weak D call: TRBD1 (5 bases). Germline V CDR1 and CDR2: SGHAT, FQNNGV. This CDR3 has 14 amino acids. Trimming shortened V by 7 bases and J by 14 bases, and 21 bases separated the two germline ends. CDR3 protein: CASTRGEGASALHF. CDR3 nucleotides: TGTGCCAGCACCCGGGGTGAAGGGGCATCAGCCCTCCACTTT.

This clone turned up a few times. The gene calls are TRBV7-8 and TRBJ1-1; the D gene is possibly TRBD1 (5 bases). With 5 bases removed from V and 1 base from J, the gap between germline ends came to 8 bases. The CDR3 spans 13 residues. The germline V gene encodes CDR1 SGHVS and CDR2 FQNEAQ. In nucleotides, the CDR3 is TGTGCCAGCAGCGTTGACAGGAACACTGAAGCTTTCTTT. Residues: CASSVDRNTEAFF.

The chain links TRBV18 to TRBJ2-7; possible D gene TRBD1, 7 bases. In germline, CDR1 is KGHSH, CDR2 LQKENI. V dropped 6 bases and J dropped 5 bases, with 20 bases sitting between them. The CDR3 has 15 amino acids. The CDR3 nucleotides read TGTGCCAGCTCGCCTGAACAGGGGCGGGGCCACGAGCAGTACTTC. Encoded protein: CASSPEQGRGHEQYF.

The CDR3 DNA follows: TGTGCCTGGATGCGGCAGGGGGTCTTCTCTGGGGCCAACGTCCTGACTTTC. Translation gives CAWMRQGVFSGANVLTF. This chain joins TRBV30 and TRBJ2-6; TRBD1 matches at 7 bases. Looked up from germline, CDR1 is GTSNPN and CDR2 is SVGIG (reference sequence). Unmatched junction bases numbered 9, after V lost 4 bases and J lost 0 bases. This CDR3 has 17 amino acids.

This clone was seen only once. The chain uses TRBV29-1 and TRBJ1-1, with a weak D call TRBD1 (6 bases). The V end was cut by 6 bases, the J end by 7 bases, with 12 bases between. The V gene's germline CDR1 is SQVTM and CDR2 ANQGSEA. This CDR3 is 11 amino acids long. The CDR3 DNA is TGCAGCGTCCGCAGGGGAATTGAAGCTTTCTTT. Translating it yields CSVRRGIEAFF.

The chain uses TRBV9 and TRBJ2-1, with a tentative D call TRBD1 (5 bases). The CDR3 sequence is 16 residues long. V lost 0 bases and J lost 6, with 16 bases in between. CDR1 is SGDLS and CDR2 is YYNGEE in the germline V gene. CDR3 in amino acids: CASSVGSTVRGNEQFF. For the CDR3, the DNA is TGTGCCAGCAGCGTAGGTTCGACCGTAAGGGGCAATGAGCAGTTCTTC.

The chain carries TRBV6-5 and TRBJ1-1; D remains unclear. The CDR3 runs to 12 residues. V was shortened by 5 bases and J by 4 bases, with 8 bases between the two germline ends. CDR1 is MNHEY and CDR2 is SVGAGI in the germline V gene. The CDR3 is CASSNPGTEAFF. Written as DNA, the CDR3 is TGTGCCAGCAGTAATCCCGGCACTGAAGCTTTCTTT.

Here the CDR3 reads CASSVGWNTEAFF. In nucleotides, the CDR3 is TGTGCCAGCAGCGTTGGTTGGAACACTGAAGCTTTCTTT. The rearrangement uses TRBV9 and TRBJ1-1; D gene uncertain. V was cut by 2 bases and J by 1 base, with 6 bases left in between. Germline-derived CDR1 and CDR2 are SGDLS and YYNGEE. This CDR3 has 13 amino acids.

V and J are TRBV29-1 and TRBJ1-3; D gene ambiguous. This CDR3 comprises 13 residues. V shed 4 bases and J shed 0 bases, with 7 bases lying between them. Germline V CDR1 and CDR2: SQVTM, ANQGSEA. The CDR3: CSVAHSSGNTIYF. The CDR3 coding sequence is TGCAGCGTTGCACATAGCTCTGGAAACACCATATATTTT.

J is TRBJ2-5 and V is TRBV2; TRBD1 is a possible D gene (6 bases). The germline gives CDR1 SNHLY, CDR2 FYNNEI. V was pared by 2 bases and J by 4 bases, with 14 bases between. CDR3 length: 15 residues. CDR3 sequence: CASSEMGHITETQYF. In nucleotides, the CDR3 is TGTGCCAGCAGTGAAATGGGACATATAACAGAGACCCAGTACTTC.

The chain has TRBV12-5 and TRBJ2-2; 8 bases fit TRBD1. V shed 5 bases, J shed 5 bases, and the junction held 13 bases outside the gene matches. The CDR3 is 17 amino acids. Germline V lookup: CDR1 LGHNT, CDR2 FRNRAP. In DNA form, the CDR3 reads TGTGCTAGTGGTCACCCGGACAGGGACTTAAGAACCGGGGAGCTGTTTTTT. The encoded protein is CASGHPDRDLRTGELFF.

This chain connects TRBV21-1 to TRBJ2-1; the DNA was not used to check the table's D call, TRBD1. TRBV21-1 is marked as a pseudogene. CDR3 length: 16 residues. The CDR3 DNA reads TGTGCCAGCAGCAAAGGTGGGACAGGGGGAGTCAATGAGCAGTTCTTC. Protein: CASSKGGTGGVNEQFF.

The chain recombines TRBV27 with TRBJ2-3; D perhaps matches TRBD1 (6 bases). Trimming left V 3 bases short and J 12 bases short, with 13 bases between. This CDR3 is built from 12 residues. Germline V gene lookup returns CDR1 MNHEY and CDR2 SMNVEV (reference sequence). The CDR3 protein is CASSLRSGTQYF. The CDR3 DNA sequence: TGTGCCAGCAGTTTGCGCTCGGGGACACAGTATTTT.

J is TRBJ2-5 and V is TRBV19, with D tentatively TRBD2 (6 bases). This CDR3 has 17 residues. V was trimmed by 6 bases and J by 5 bases, leaving 25 bases between them. Germline values: CDR1 LNHDA, CDR2 SQIVND (reference sequence). The CDR3 is CASSHYPGQGGRETQYF. CDR3 DNA sequence: TGTGCCAGTAGCCATTACCCCGGTCAGGGAGGACGGGAGACCCAGTACTTC.

The chain combines TRBV19 with TRBJ1-1; tentatively, D is TRBD1 (5 bases). There are 14 residues in the CDR3. With 5 bases removed from V and 1 base from J, the gap between germline ends came to 11 bases. Germline CDR1 is LNHDA and CDR2 is SQIVND (reference sequence). Here the CDR3 reads CASSLGLWNTEAFF. CDR3 sequence (DNA): TGTGCCAGTAGTTTGGGACTCTGGAACACTGAAGCTTTCTTT.

The V and J genes are TRBV30 and TRBJ2-1; D is possibly TRBD1 (6 bases). The V gene lost 1 base and the J gene lost 6 bases, with 19 bases spanning the gap. Germline CDR1 and CDR2: GTSNPN and SVGIG (reference sequence). The CDR3 is 16 amino acids. CDR3 nucleotide sequence: TGTGCCTGGAGTGAGTCTGCAGGGGCTTTCTTCAATGAGCAGTTCTTC. It specifies CAWSESAGAFFNEQFF.

The gene calls are TRBV6-5 and TRBJ1-2; a possible D gene is TRBD1 (5 bases). Germline-derived CDR1 and CDR2 are MNHEY and SVGAGI. V was pared by 7 bases and J by 2 bases, with 8 bases between. The CDR3 is made up of 12 amino acids. CDR3: CASMRQNYGYTF. In DNA, the CDR3 is TGTGCCAGCATGCGACAGAACTATGGCTACACCTTC.

This chain connects TRBV5-4 to TRBJ2-3; 12 bases are shared with TRBD2. The junction had 3 bases not matched to a gene; V was cut back by 4 bases and J by 3 bases. The germline V gene encodes CDR1 SGHNT and CDR2 YYREEE (reference sequence). The CDR3 is made up of 15 amino acids. The CDR3 nucleotides are TGTGCCAGCAGCACCGGACTAGCGGGGACAGATACGCAGTATTTT. Protein sequence: CASSTGLAGTDTQYF.

J is TRBJ2-3 and V is TRBV2; no clear D. In germline, CDR1 is SNHLY, CDR2 FYNNEI. V shed 4 bases and J shed 2 bases, with 7 bases lying between them. The CDR3 spans 13 residues. CDR3 in DNA: TGTGCCAGCAGTGTCGAAACCACAGATACGCAGTATTTT. It codes for CASSVETTDTQYF.

This clone was found once. V usage is TRBV14 and J usage is TRBJ1-3; D is ambiguous. Germline CDR1 reads SGHDN; CDR2 reads FVKESK. This CDR3 has 15 residues. V lost 0 bases, J lost 4 bases, and 10 bases lay in between. DNA of the CDR3: TGTGCCAGCAGCCAAGAATACCGCTCCGGAAACACCATATATTTT. Translated, it gives CASSQEYRSGNTIYF.

V is TRBV18 and J is TRBJ2-1; tentatively, D is TRBD1 or TRBD2 (7 bases each). V was pared by 2 bases and J by 6 bases, with 17 bases between. CDR3 length: 16 amino acids. Germline CDR1 KGHSH, CDR2 LQKENI. CDR3 sequence reads: CASSPMTGRVGNEQFF. In DNA form, the CDR3 reads TGTGCCAGCTCACCAATGACAGGGAGGGTTGGCAATGAGCAGTTCTTC.

This chain joins TRBV15 and TRBJ2-2; tentatively, D is TRBD1 (6 bases). CDR3 length: 14 amino acids. V was shortened by 0 bases and J by 6 bases, with 8 bases between the two germline ends. Per germline, CDR1 LNHNV and CDR2 YYDKDF (reference sequence). CDR3 nucleotide sequence: TGTGCCACCAGCAGAGATGGGGGCGCCGGGGAGCTGTTTTTT. Translated: CATSRDGGAGELFF.

The V and J genes are TRBV5-1 and TRBJ1-4; D call uncertain. From germline, CDR1 is SGHRS and CDR2 YFSETQ. The CDR3 has 13 amino acids. The V end was cut by 0 bases, the J end by 5 bases, with 5 bases between. The CDR3 is CASSLEANEKLFF. The CDR3, as DNA: TGCGCCAGCAGCTTGGAGGCGAATGAAAAACTGTTTTTT.

This sequence joins TRBV5-1 and TRBJ2-1; 12 nucleotides align to TRBD2. CDR3 length: 14 residues. Per germline, CDR1 SGHRS and CDR2 YFSETQ. V trimming: 4 bases; J trimming: 5 bases; junction bases outside the gene matches: 1. This CDR3 is CASSGLAGNNEQFF. As DNA, the CDR3 is TGCGCCAGCAGCGGACTAGCGGGGAACAATGAGCAGTTCTTC.